This TCR beta chain was found in a study of blood T cell repertoires in COVID-19. Per the original data handling: Amplification of reference gene primers was used by the study to estimate nucleated cell counts. Clones were sequenced by immunoSEQ multiplex PCR, and TCRdb holds only the in-frame ones, with some missing. V and J calls and clone size are copied from that table; D and trimming were computed from the DNA. The table has under 200,000 clones, 86% seen once; the top ten hold more than 6.5%. Per germline, CDR1 SGDLS and CDR2 YYNGEE. The ends were cut back, 1 base at V and 2 bases at J, with 12 bases in the middle. This CDR3 contains 15 residues.

V gene TRBV9 combines with J gene TRBJ1-2; D uncertain. The origin of this receptor is a woman aged 80 or older in a cohort sampled during active or convalescent COVID-19. Input material: peripheral blood. DNA of the CDR3: TGTGCCAGCAGCGTAAGTGGAGGAATCAACTATGGCTACACCTTC. This codes for CASSVSGGINYGYTF.